This T cell receptor (beta chain) comes out of a study of blood T cell repertoires in COVID-19. About the research overall: COVID-19 samples, acute and convalescent, were from the United States, Italy and Spain. The cDNA or gDNA used as material had been derived from T cells, B-cell-depleted T cells, or PBMCs.

Original processing methods: Cell counts per sample came from amplifying reference gene primers. The data were produced by immunoSEQ multiplex PCR, yet TCRdb's version contains in-frame clones alone and is incomplete. V, J and clone size reflect that table, while D and trimming were determined from the DNA. The table includes under 25,000 clones, approximately 79% detected once. V dropped 7 bases and J dropped 4 bases, with 16 bases sitting between them. Germline CDR1 MDHEN, CDR2 SYDVKM. This CDR3 spans 14 amino acids. This TCR was recovered from a woman of 80 years or more with acute or convalescent COVID-19. V is TRBV28 and J is TRBJ1-2; D is possibly TRBD1 (6 bases). The sample taken for sequencing was peripheral blood. This CDR3 is CASTLVLGAYGYTF. As DNA, the CDR3 is TGTGCCAGCACCCTTGTTTTGGGGGCCTATGGCTACACCTTC.